The clone carrying this TCR beta chain occurred once. This specimen belongs to a study of blood T cell repertoires in COVID-19. Study-level information: The United States, Italy and Spain supplied acute and convalescent COVID-19 samples.

Profiled with immunoSEQ multiplex PCR; TCRdb holds only in-frame clones, not every one. The data show about 240,000 clones, approximately 85% seen once. The source material was peripheral blood. The clonotype comes from a woman under 40 with acute or convalescent COVID-19.

For the CDR3, the DNA is TGTGCCAGTAGTATCTCAGGACTAGCGGGTGAGACCCAGTACTTC. It yields the protein CASSISGLAGETQYF. This chain uses TRBV19 with TRBJ2-5; TRBD2 agrees at 11 bases. The V and J ends lost 3 bases and 5 bases, in that order; junction bases with no gene match: 5. Looked up from germline, CDR1 is LNHDA and CDR2 is SQIVND (reference sequence). The CDR3 length is 15 residues.